This T cell receptor (beta chain) was captured in a study of control samples from healthy donors and cancer patients. Trimming removed 0 bases at V and 5 bases at J, with 14 bases between. This CDR3 has 15 amino acids. The germline CDR1 and CDR2 sequences are SGHDT and YYEEEE. This clone was observed once. Assay: immunoSEQ multiplex PCR; the TCRdb copy retains only in-frame clones and omits some. Among 100,000 to 150,000 clones listed, 80% to 95% were seen once. The chain links TRBV5-6 to TRBJ2-5; D not certain. Sequencing input: blood. This receptor was taken from a man younger than 35 in good health. The CDR3 region is CASSLAADQTETQYF. In DNA form, the CDR3 reads TGTGCCAGCAGCTTGGCCGCGGACCAAACGGAGACCCAGTACTTC.